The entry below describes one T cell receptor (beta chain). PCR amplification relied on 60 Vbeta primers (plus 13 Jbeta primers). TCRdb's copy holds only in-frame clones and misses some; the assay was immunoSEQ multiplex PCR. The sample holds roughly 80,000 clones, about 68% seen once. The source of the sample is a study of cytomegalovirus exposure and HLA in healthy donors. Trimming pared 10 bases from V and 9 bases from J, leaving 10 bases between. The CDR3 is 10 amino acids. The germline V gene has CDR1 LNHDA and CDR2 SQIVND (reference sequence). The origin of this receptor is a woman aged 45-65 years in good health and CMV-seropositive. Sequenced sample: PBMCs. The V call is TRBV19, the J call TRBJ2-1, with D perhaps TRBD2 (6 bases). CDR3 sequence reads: CATQGGEQFF. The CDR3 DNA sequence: TGTGCCACTCAGGGAGGTGAGCAGTTCTTC.